This T cell receptor (beta chain) was observed in a study of beta chain features in type 1 diabetes. Study-level points and caveats: These data did not resolve whether HLA type affects TCRB rearrangement. In cDNA sequencing, cells with high TCR expression could be over-represented. TCRB repertoires of naive, central memory and Treg cells appeared more similar among patients than among healthy donors.

Turning to this clone: As yet, its antigen is unknown.

J was trimmed by 6 bases and V by 1 base; bases with no gene match: 6. The CDR3 has 15 amino acids. Of the isolated RNA, all was reverse transcribed, and so the sequenced material was expressed TCRB transcripts. Sequencing was performed with immunoSEQ multiplex PCR; in TCRdb, only in-frame clones are kept and a portion is missing. The table has under 90,000 clones, 30% to 40% seen once. The sample was stem cell memory CD4+ T cells from blood. This clonotype originated in a woman aged 18-30 years in good health. The rearrangement joins TRBV5-3 to TRBJ2-1; 8 bases are shared with TRBD2. TRBV5-3 is an ORF for which the function is uncertain. The CDR3 here is CARSLSLAESNEQFF. The CDR3, as DNA: TGTGCCAGAAGCTTGTCACTAGCGGAGTCCAATGAGCAGTTCTTC.